This paragraph covers one TCR beta chain sequence. Its matching antigen is unknown. This sample was taken from a study of cytomegalovirus exposure and HLA in healthy donors. Overall study context: Of the donors genotyped, approximately 400 in all, about 76% fell in the Caucasian-associated ancestry cluster. Findings and limits, study-wide: Available immune exposure information covered CMV serostatus only. HLA restriction was apparent for most CMV-associated TCR beta chains in a later analysis.

CDR3 length: 19 amino acids. Looked up from germline, CDR1 is SGHDN and CDR2 is FVKESK. V was clipped by 0 bases and J by 4 bases; unmatched bases: 11. Primers included in the PCR were 60 Vbeta and 13 Jbeta primers. Clones were read by immunoSEQ multiplex PCR, and TCRdb kept only the in-frame ones, dropping some. The data hold about 140,000 clones, with 76% observed a single time. The receptor's source is a man aged 35-49 years in good health and CMV-seronegative. The sample taken for sequencing was PBMCs. This rearrangement joins TRBV14 to TRBJ2-1; 11 nucleotides line up with TRBD2. CDR3 loop: CASSQDMPSGGPPYNEQFF. CDR3 nucleotide sequence: TGTGCCAGCAGCCAAGATATGCCTAGCGGGGGGCCACCTTACAATGAGCAGTTCTTC.